This T cell receptor beta chain was obtained from a study of blood T cell repertoires in COVID-19. At the level of the study: Sites across the United States, Italy and Spain contributed samples from acute and convalescent COVID-19. PBMCs, B-cell-depleted T cells, or T cells provided the cDNA or gDNA that made up the material.

V gave up 6 bases and J gave up 1 base, with 15 bases separating them. The CDR3 consists of 15 residues. Germline CDR1 is MDHEN and CDR2 is SYDVKM. Original processing notes: Amplification from reference gene primers served as the basis for estimated nucleated cell counts. The method was immunoSEQ multiplex PCR; TCRdb's version includes in-frame clones alone and lacks a portion of them. The V and J calls and the clone size are those of that table, but D and trimming were determined from the DNA. The table includes tens of thousands of clones, almost 80% detected once. The rearrangement links TRBV28 to TRBJ1-1; weak D call: TRBD1 (5 bases). The TCR comes from an older man with acute or convalescent COVID-19. Sequencing was carried out using peripheral blood. For the CDR3, the DNA is TGTGCCAGCAGCTCAACCGGGGGATGGAACACTGAAGCTTTCTTT. The encoded protein is CASSSTGGWNTEAFF. Using reference TRBV28 and TRBJ1-1 for the parts outside the CDR3, the full variable domain is DVKVTQSSRYLVKRTGEKVFLECVQDMDHENMFWYRQDPGLGLRLIYFSYDVKMKEKGDIPEGYSVSREKKERFSLILESASTNQTSMYLCASSSTGGWNTEAFFGQGTRLTVV.